This TCR beta chain was obtained from a study of CD8 T cells in ankylosing spondylitis listed by TCRdb under 2017. About the investigation overall: To find TCR variants linked to disease, the study profiled T cell receptor beta repertoires in ankylosing spondylitis patients and healthy donors. Samples of peripheral blood were taken, and for ankylosing spondylitis patients, synovial fluid was collected as well. In total, the full study cohort was made up of some 100 healthy donors and 25 to 30 ankylosing spondylitis patients. Paper-wide results and their limitations: A TCR beta motif of about 8 highly homologous amino acid variants appeared characteristic of blood from ankylosing spondylitis patients. Some TCR beta motif variants had previously been reported in synovial fluid and blood of reactive arthritis patients, which suggested common disease-initiation mechanisms. The disease-linked clones showed a CD8+ phenotype and occurred at relatively low frequencies in peripheral blood. Significant enrichment of the disease-linked clones was reported in matched synovial fluid samples from ankylosing spondylitis patients.

For sequencing, an Illumina HiSeq 2500 was employed. TCR beta libraries were prepared by quantitative 5'-RACE with molecular barcodes. The original pipeline was this. To identify disease-linked TCR variants, a new computational method was used, one built on a probabilistic model of VDJ rearrangement. Starting from the raw public reads, TCRdb applied fastp trimming at Q25, assembled clones with MiXCR and retained in-frame beta chains. Records with the same CDR3 protein are collapsed into one entry carrying the most frequent genes and DNA. It is TCRdb's table, rather than the study itself, that gives the V and J calls and clone size. The sample table holds about 260,000 distinct CDR3 sequences, of which approximately 20% were seen once. 7.5% to 9.5% of the sample is in the top ten clones. V is cut by 5 bases and J by 0 bases, and the space between the germline ends is 17 bases. CDR1 and CDR2, per the germline V gene, are SGHTA and FQGNSA. Spanning cysteine to phenylalanine, the CDR3 consists of 17 amino acids. CDR3 DNA is the only sequence kept; it has 51 bases, read in frame from the first base.

This clonotype has just a few counts. Its cognate antigen has yet to be identified. Base qualities are not recorded, but no much larger clone differs from it by a single base. The rearrangement combines TRBV7-2 with TRBJ2-4; TRBD2 might be the D gene, on 5 matching bases. What was sequenced was blood, either unsorted or a sorted T cell fraction (not recorded which). This clonotype was obtained from a male donor with ankylosing spondylitis or in good health (not recorded which). The bases are TGTGCCAGCAGCCGGAGACGTGGCGGGCTAGCCAAAAACATTCAGTACTTC. It specifies CASSRRRGGLAKNIQYF.